The 29 T cell receptor beta chains in this list originate from one sample, sequenced in a study of cytomegalovirus exposure and HLA in healthy donors. The PCR made use of 60 Vbeta and 13 Jbeta primers. The table came from immunoSEQ multiplex PCR; TCRdb's copy has only in-frame clones and leaves some out. The repertoire consists of about 150,000 clones, with 70% to 85% occurring once and the leading ten covering 5% to 7.5%. Material for sequencing was PBMCs. These receptors came from a woman aged 50 to 60 in good health and CMV-seropositive.

This chain joins TRBV4-1 and TRBJ1-5; D ambiguous. V lost 5 bases to trimming and J lost 0 bases, with 8 bases between them. This CDR3 spans 14 amino acids. Germline values: CDR1 MGHRA, CDR2 YSYEKL. CDR3 amino acids: CASSTVDSNQPQHF. CDR3 coding DNA: TGCGCCAGCAGCACAGTGGATAGCAATCAGCCCCAGCATTTT.

The genes are TRBV18 and TRBJ1-1, with 11 bases fitting TRBD1. This CDR3 has 16 amino acids. Germline loops: CDR1 KGHSH, CDR2 LQKENI. Germline trimming cut 6 bases from V and 1 base from J; bases unmatched to any gene: 7. This CDR3 is CASSRDRGTENTEAFF. CDR3 sequence (DNA): TGTGCCAGCTCTCGGGACAGGGGGACGGAGAACACTGAAGCTTTCTTT.

This chain uses TRBV7-9 with TRBJ1-3; D not certain. V was clipped by 7 bases and J by 7 bases, with 8 bases between them. The CDR3 covers 11 residues. Germline V gene lookup returns CDR1 SEHNR and CDR2 FQNEAQ (reference sequence). The DNA for the CDR3 is TGTGCCAGCACACTCGGGAACACCATATATTTT. Amino acids: CASTLGNTIYF.

The chain employs TRBV19 and TRBJ2-6; D perhaps matches TRBD1 (6 bases). This CDR3 is built from 17 residues. V shed 6 bases and J shed 0 bases, with 15 bases lying between them. The V gene's germline CDR1 is LNHDA and CDR2 SQIVND (reference sequence). Written as DNA, the CDR3 is TGTGCCAGTAGCCTCTTACAGGGACGCTCTGGGGCCAACGTCCTGACTTTC. Protein product: CASSLLQGRSGANVLTF.

The V gene is TRBV30, the J gene TRBJ2-1, with a possible D match to TRBD2 (5 bases). Trimming took 3 bases from V and 5 from J, leaving 11 bases between them. CDR3 length: 13 amino acids. Germline CDR1 reads GTSNPN; CDR2 reads SVGIG (reference sequence). The CDR3 protein is CAWRKLGNNEQFF. In DNA, the CDR3 is TGTGCCTGGAGGAAACTAGGTAACAATGAGCAGTTCTTC.

The rearrangement joins TRBV5-1 to TRBJ2-3; D remains unclear. The CDR3 is 12 residues long. V lost 0 bases, J lost 4 bases, and 3 bases lay in between. Looked up from germline, CDR1 is SGHRS and CDR2 is YFSETQ. DNA of the CDR3: TGCGCCAGCAGCTTGGTCGCAGATACGCAGTATTTT. Translation: CASSLVADTQYF. The complete variable domain, with remaining parts taken from reference TRBV5-1 and TRBJ2-3, reads KAGVTQTPRYLIKTRGQQVTLSCSPISGHRSVSWYQQTPGQGLQFLFEYFSETQRNKGNFPGRFSGRQFSNSRSEMNVSTLELGDSALYLCASSLVADTQYFGPGTRLTVL.

The chain links TRBV10-3 to TRBJ2-3; D call uncertain. This CDR3 is built from 12 residues. Trimming removed 0 bases at V and 5 bases at J, with 3 bases between. Germline V gene sequence: CDR1 ENHRY, CDR2 SYGVKD. Written as DNA, the CDR3 is TGTGCCATCAGTGAGTCTAGAGATACGCAGTATTTT. It encodes CAISESRDTQYF.

The genes are TRBV6-1 and TRBJ1-5, with 8 bases that match TRBD1. The CDR3 is made up of 15 amino acids. CDR1 is MNHNS and CDR2 is SASEGT in the germline V gene. Trimming at V came to 8 bases and at J to 3 bases, leaving 9 bases not matched to a gene. The CDR3 loop is CASGNAGGNNQPQHF. The CDR3 region has the DNA TGTGCCAGCGGGAATGCAGGGGGCAACAATCAGCCCCAGCATTTT.

The J gene is TRBJ1-5, the V gene TRBV5-4; D may be TRBD1 (5 bases). The germline gives CDR1 SGHNT, CDR2 YYREEE (reference sequence). This CDR3 contains 13 residues. The V and J ends lost 1 base and 7 bases respectively, with 9 bases between them. CDR3 nucleotides: TGTGCCAGCAGCTTGAGATCAGGGCAGCCCCAGCATTTT. This sequence encodes CASSLRSGQPQHF.

J is TRBJ2-1 and V is TRBV7-9; the match to TRBD2 covers 9 bases. Trimming removed 7 bases from V and 8 bases from J; junction bases left unmatched: 6. Germline V gene sequence: CDR1 SEHNR, CDR2 FQNEAQ (reference sequence). This CDR3 has 13 amino acids. CDR3 residues: CASMRGGHDEQFF. CDR3 nucleotide sequence: TGTGCCAGCATGCGGGGGGGCCACGATGAGCAGTTCTTC.

The V gene is TRBV18, the J gene TRBJ2-1; D not certain. The CDR3 is 12 amino acids. V lost 3 bases to trimming and J lost 5 bases, with 5 bases between them. CDR1 is KGHSH and CDR2 is LQKENI in the germline V gene. As DNA, the CDR3 is TGTGCCAGCTCACCGGAGAACAATGAGCAGTTCTTC. It translates to CASSPENNEQFF.

The rearrangement joins TRBV19 to TRBJ2-2; 11 bases fit TRBD2. V was clipped by 1 base and J by 4 bases; unmatched bases: 5. This CDR3 spans 17 amino acids. Per the germline V gene, CDR1 is LNHDA and CDR2 is SQIVND (reference sequence). The CDR3 loop reads CASSIGLAGFRTGELFF. The CDR3 DNA reads TGTGCCAGTAGTATAGGACTAGCGGGGTTTCGCACCGGGGAGCTGTTTTTT.

The chain joins TRBV6-5 to TRBJ2-2; no clear D gene. CDR3 size: 14 residues. Germline loops: CDR1 MNHEY, CDR2 SVGAGI. V was shortened by 2 bases and J by 5 bases, with 9 bases between the two germline ends. The CDR3 DNA sequence: TGTGCCAGCAGTTACGAATCGCTAACCGGGGAGCTGTTTTTT. Residues: CASSYESLTGELFF.

The chain combines TRBV5-8 with TRBJ2-7; TRBD1 might be the D (5 bases). In germline, CDR1 is SGHTS, CDR2 YDEGEE. The CDR3 extends over 13 amino acids. Trimming stripped 0 bases from V and 1 base from J, with 5 bases between. CDR3: CASSLGQSYEQYF. As DNA, the CDR3 is TGTGCCAGCAGCTTGGGACAGTCCTACGAGCAGTACTTC.

The rearrangement links TRBV6-1 to TRBJ2-1, with D tentatively TRBD1 (6 bases). This CDR3 has 14 amino acids. Trimming removed 2 bases at V and 5 bases at J, with 10 bases between. Germline V lookup: CDR1 MNHNS, CDR2 SASEGT. The CDR3 loop is CASSENRDNNEQFF. The CDR3 DNA reads TGTGCCAGCAGTGAAAACCGGGACAACAATGAGCAGTTCTTC.

The J gene is TRBJ2-1, the V gene TRBV30, with 9 bases matching TRBD2. The CDR3 has 14 residues. V lost 4 bases to trimming and J lost 7 bases; unmatched junction nucleotides: 8. The germline V gene has CDR1 GTSNPN and CDR2 SVGIG (reference sequence). In DNA form, the CDR3 reads TGTGCCTGGATAGGTAGCGGGGGTGGTAATGAGCAGTTCTTC. This codes for CAWIGSGGGNEQFF.

The table lists this clone with a few counts. The chain carries TRBV4-1 and TRBJ2-7, with a tentative D call TRBD1 (5 bases). The germline gives CDR1 MGHRA, CDR2 YSYEKL. This CDR3 region has 13 residues. V was pared by 0 bases and J by 6 bases, with 9 bases between. As DNA, the CDR3 is TGCGCCAGCAGCCAAGACCAGGGTTTCGAGCAGTACTTC. This codes for CASSQDQGFEQYF.

This chain joins TRBV7-9 and TRBJ1-4, with 8 nucleotides matching TRBD1. The J segment lost 3 bases and the V segment lost 4 bases, leaving 1 base of the junction unmatched. Germline CDR1 reads SEHNR; CDR2 reads FQNEAQ (reference sequence). The CDR3 spans 14 residues. This CDR3 is CASSSTGANEKLFF. The CDR3 DNA reads TGTGCCAGCAGCTCGACAGGGGCTAATGAAAAACTGTTTTTT.

The chain is built from TRBV21-1 and TRBJ2-5; the table's D call, TRBD2, was not checked against the DNA. TRBV21-1 is assigned pseudogene status. The CDR3 is 13 residues long. The CDR3 DNA follows: TGTGCCGGCCGAGTGGGGGGTCAAGAGACCCAGTACTTC. It is translated as CAGRVGGQETQYF.

This rearrangement joins TRBV4-3 to TRBJ1-2; D is uncertain. The CDR3 covers 15 residues. Germline CDR1 is LGHNA and CDR2 is YSLEER. V gave up 4 bases and J gave up 4 bases, with 16 bases separating them. Written as DNA, the CDR3 is TGCGCCAGCAGCCCAAGTATCGGGAACGTCTATGGCTACACCTTC. Amino acid sequence: CASSPSIGNVYGYTF.

The chain has TRBV4-3 and TRBJ2-1; D is possibly TRBD2 (5 bases). The CDR3 sequence is 17 residues long. Deletions cut 4 bases from V and 0 bases from J, with 16 bases between. Germline V gene lookup returns CDR1 LGHNA and CDR2 YSLEER. The CDR3, as DNA: TGCGCCAGCAGCCCGATGCTTAGCGCGAGCTCCTACAATGAGCAGTTCTTC. The encoded protein is CASSPMLSASSYNEQFF.

The table lists this clone with a count of one. The chain has TRBV23-1 and TRBJ2-3, with TRBD2 as a possible D gene (6 bases). TRBV23-1 is recorded as an ORF, its role being uncertain. Trimming pared 2 bases from V and 1 base from J, leaving 10 bases between. The CDR3 sequence is 15 residues long. Here the CDR3 reads CASSQGGAGTDTQYF. In nucleotides, the CDR3 is TGCGCCAGCAGTCAAGGAGGGGCAGGCACAGATACGCAGTATTTT.

This clone appeared a few times. V usage is TRBV9 and J usage is TRBJ2-1, with 10 positions matching TRBD2. Germline CDR1 and CDR2: SGDLS and YYNGEE. V was pared by 4 bases and J by 7 bases, with 8 bases of the junction left unmatched. The CDR3 is made up of 15 amino acids. The CDR3 DNA follows: TGTGCCAGCAGCCCGAGCGGGGGGGCCGGTAATGAGCAGTTCTTC. Its translation is CASSPSGGAGNEQFF.

The chain is built from TRBV7-9 and TRBJ2-1, with TRBD2 identical over 7 bases. This CDR3 contains 15 residues. Trimming at V came to 4 bases and at J to 8 bases, leaving 11 bases not matched to a gene. Germline V lookup: CDR1 SEHNR, CDR2 FQNEAQ (reference sequence). The CDR3 protein is CASSSGTNLKDEQFF. In DNA form, the CDR3 reads TGTGCCAGCAGCTCCGGGACTAACCTTAAGGATGAGCAGTTCTTC.

This chain joins TRBV19 and TRBJ2-7, with unresolved D. From germline, CDR1 is LNHDA and CDR2 SQIVND (reference sequence). V lost 7 bases, J lost 0 bases, and 13 bases lay in between. CDR3 length: 14 amino acids. The DNA for the CDR3 is TGTGCCAGTAAGAGAGCAGGCAGCTCCTACGAGCAGTACTTC. Its translation: CASKRAGSSYEQYF.

V usage is TRBV27 and J usage is TRBJ2-3; perhaps TRBD2 as D (5 bases). Germline CDR1 is MNHEY and CDR2 is SMNVEV (reference sequence). The V and J ends lost 8 bases and 1 base respectively, with 13 bases between them. The CDR3 totals 14 residues. The CDR3 DNA sequence: TGTGCCAGCGGAAGCGGCGCCGGCACAGATACGCAGTATTTT. Protein: CASGSGAGTDTQYF.

The V call is TRBV5-1, the J call TRBJ1-5, with D possibly matching TRBD1 (5 bases). The V end was cut by 0 bases, the J end by 6 bases, with 16 bases between. The V gene's germline CDR1 is SGHRS and CDR2 YFSETQ. The CDR3 covers 16 residues. The CDR3 reads CASSLAGQGGGQPQHF. The CDR3 DNA follows: TGCGCCAGCAGCTTGGCCGGGCAGGGCGGGGGTCAGCCCCAGCATTTT.

The chain joins TRBV10-3 to TRBJ1-1, with D possibly matching TRBD1 (6 bases). V shed 1 base and J shed 5 bases, with 8 bases lying between them. CDR1 ENHRY and CDR2 SYGVKD come from the germline V gene. The CDR3 has 13 amino acids. The CDR3 sequence is CAISEYQGTEAFF. The DNA of the CDR3 is TGTGCCATCAGTGAGTATCAGGGGACTGAAGCTTTCTTT.

The CDR3, as DNA: TGTGCCAGCAGCTTACTTTCGGGGATGAACACTGAAGCTTTCTTT. Encoded protein: CASSLLSGMNTEAFF. V and J are TRBV7-8 and TRBJ1-1; D is unresolved. Trimming removed 2 bases at V and 0 bases at J, with 10 bases between. Germline CDR1 reads SGHVS; CDR2 reads FQNEAQ. CDR3 size: 15 residues. Full variable domain (remainder filled in from reference TRBV7-8 and TRBJ1-1): GAGVSQSPRYKVAKRGQDVALRCDPISGHVSLFWYQQALGQGPEFLTYFQNEAQLDKSGLPSDRFFAERPEGSVSTLKIQRTQQEDSAVYLCASSLLSGMNTEAFFGQGTRLTVV.